This T cell receptor (beta chain) was obtained from a study of shared clonotypes between healthy human individuals. Points from the study as a whole: Relative to memory subsets, naive subsets generally showed larger estimated richness. The researchers took only blood, and tissue repertoires probably look different. What limited the represented genetic and exposure-history diversity was the small number of donors.

Note on this clone: Its matching antigen is unknown.

Libraries were prepared by immunoSEQ multiplex PCR; TCRdb keeps only in-frame clonotypes and omits some of them. The sample includes roughly 2.2 million clones, 85% to 95% of them seen just once. The CDR3 totals 13 residues. The V gene's germline CDR1 is SGDLS and CDR2 YYNGEE. Trimming at V came to 4 bases and at J to 3 bases, leaving 3 bases not matched to a gene. Sequenced: naive CD4+ T cells from PBMCs. Subset in this sample: CD45RA+ positively selected. The TCR sequence derives from a man in his late teens or twenties in good health. Some clones in this sample may be carry-over from other donors' samples. The chain combines TRBV9 with TRBJ1-2; 7 nucleotides match TRBD1. CDR3 coding DNA: TGTGCCAGCAGCTTAACAGGGGACTATGGCTACACCTTC. Residues: CASSLTGDYGYTF. The whole variable domain, filled in from reference TRBV9 and TRBJ1-2, reads DSGVTQTPKHLITATGQRVTLRCSPRSGDLSVYWYQQSLDQGLQFLIQYYNGEERAKGNILERFSAQQFPDLHSELNLSSLELGDSALYFCASSLTGDYGYTFGSGTRLTVV.